This passage covers 5 T cell receptor beta chains from one sample sequenced in a study of T cells after posttransplantation cyclophosphamide. The protocol was immunoSEQ multiplex PCR, while the TCRdb copy is restricted to in-frame clones and leaves out a portion. The sample lists 20,000 or so clones; approximately 74% were seen once. Cyclophosphamide on days +3 and +4 followed busulfan-fludarabine conditioning and a marrow graft. The material sequenced was PBMCs, taken after an allogeneic stem cell transplant with post-transplant cyclophosphamide. These receptors originate from a young adult male patient who received an allogeneic stem cell transplant from a related donor, was CMV-positive, and had acute GVHD only. Some of the T cells might come from the graft donor.

The rearrangement uses TRBV4-2 and TRBJ1-2; D call uncertain. V shed 3 bases and J shed 2 bases, with 13 bases lying between them. CDR1 LGHNA and CDR2 YNFKEQ come from the germline V gene. This CDR3 is built from 15 residues. The CDR3 sequence: CASSQAARKNYGYTF. The CDR3 bases are TGTGCCAGCAGCCAGGCTGCTAGGAAAAACTATGGCTACACCTTC.

V usage is TRBV10-1 and J usage is TRBJ1-3, with 7 positions matching TRBD1. The CDR3 runs to 15 residues. Trimming took 3 bases from V and 0 from J; bases not matched to a gene: 2. Germline CDR1 reads WNHNN; CDR2 reads SYGVQD (reference sequence). The CDR3 region is CASSDYRGSGNTIYF. Here the CDR3 DNA reads TGCGCCAGCAGTGACTACAGGGGCTCTGGAAACACCATATATTTT.

The chain uses TRBV6-5 and TRBJ1-1; a possible D gene is TRBD1 (6 bases). Trimming cost V 4 bases and J 1 base, with 7 bases left between them. Per germline, CDR1 MNHEY and CDR2 SVGAGI. The CDR3 loop spans 13 amino acids. Here the CDR3 DNA reads TGTGCCAGCAGTTGGGGGCAGAACACTGAAGCTTTCTTT. Translation gives CASSWGQNTEAFF.

The chain recombines TRBV29-1 with TRBJ2-6; D is undetermined. The CDR3 length is 15 residues. Trimming took 4 bases from V and 0 from J, leaving 10 bases between them. Germline CDR1 and CDR2: SQVTM and ANQGSEA. The CDR3 nucleotides read TGCAGCGTTGTCTCCGCGAACTCTGGGGCCAACGTCCTGACTTTC. Its translation: CSVVSANSGANVLTF. Full variable domain (missing parts from reference TRBV29-1 and TRBJ2-6): SAVISQKPSRDICQRGTSLTIQCQVDSQVTMMFWYRQQPGQSLTLIATANQGSEATYESGFVIDKFPISRPNLTFSTLTVSNMSPEDSSIYLCSVVSANSGANVLTFGAGSRLTVL.

The V call is TRBV2, the J call TRBJ1-5; maybe TRBD1 (6 bases). The V end lost 3 bases, the J end lost 7 bases, and 16 bases lay between the germline ends. This CDR3 is built from 15 residues. Germline V gene sequence: CDR1 SNHLY, CDR2 FYNNEI. In DNA form, the CDR3 reads TGTGCCAGCAGTGATAGCCAGGGGCTAAAACAGCCCCAGCATTTT. It specifies CASSDSQGLKQPQHF.